This T cell receptor beta chain was sequenced during a study of blood T cell repertoires in COVID-19. As for the study in general: T cells, B-cell-depleted T cells, or PBMCs provided the cDNA or gDNA that served as material.

From germline, CDR1 is SQVTM and CDR2 ANQGSEA. V was pared by 1 base and J by 6 bases, with 9 bases between. This CDR3 comprises 12 residues. Enrolled through a virtual design, the participants were between about 18 and 89 years of age and came from about two dozen US areas. Assignment of participants to cohorts was predicated upon participant-reported clinical history. Some clones are missing from TCRdb's copy, which holds only in-frame ones; the method was immunoSEQ multiplex PCR. Of approximately 380,000 clones in the sample, approximately 90% are singletons; the top ten hold less than 1.5%. Specimen: PBMCs or T cells enriched from blood (not recorded which). The TCR sequence derives from a woman aged 18-29 years who had recovered from COVID-19. The chain uses TRBV29-1 and TRBJ1-2; TRBD1 might be the D (6 bases). The CDR3 sequence is CSVEGTVNGYTF. The CDR3, as DNA: TGCAGCGTTGAAGGGACAGTCAATGGCTACACCTTC.